These 13 T cell receptor beta chains were all obtained from the same sample, sequenced in a study of response to subunit inactivated influenza vaccine. TCRdb fed the RT-PCR reads into MiXCR, producing one record per CDR3 protein. The table records 550,000 to 800,000 distinct CDR3 sequences, approximately 15% of them present only once. Sequences were derived from PBMCs from blood, sampled approximately 15 days before vaccination. These receptors came from a man aged 50-59 years who received an inactivated influenza vaccine.

The genes are TRBV4-3 and TRBJ2-3, with 9 positions matching TRBD2. V was pared by 0 bases and J by 4 bases, with 11 bases of the junction left unmatched. From germline, CDR1 is LGHNA and CDR2 YSLEER. This CDR3 spans 18 amino acids. CDR3 DNA: TGCGCCAGCAGCCAAGATTATTCCCTAGCGGGATTGGCAGATACGCAGTATTTT. Amino acid sequence: CASSQDYSLAGLADTQYF.

V and J are TRBV12-3 or TRBV12-4 and TRBJ2-5; 7 bases map to TRBD1. After removal of 10 bases from V and 5 bases from J, the junction contained 7 bases not matched to a gene. CDR3 length equals 12 residues. CDR3 loop: CATLGGDETQYF. The DNA for the CDR3 is TGTGCCACCCTAGGGGGCGATGAGACCCAGTACTTC.

The chain links TRBV7-2 to TRBJ2-1, with D possibly TRBD1 on 6 matching bases. Germline V gene sequence: CDR1 SGHTA, CDR2 FQGNSA. The length of the CDR3 is 13 residues. The V end lost 5 bases, the J end lost 5 bases, and 10 bases lay between the germline ends. The CDR3 here is CASSPGVHNEQFF. Written as DNA, the CDR3 is TGTGCCAGCAGCCCAGGGGTCCACAATGAGCAGTTCTTC.

This clonotype was observed a few times. This sequence joins TRBV4-2 and TRBJ2-1; 13 bases match TRBD2. With 4 bases clipped from V and 5 bases from J, the junction kept 2 bases outside the gene matches. The CDR3 consists of 15 residues. Germline V gives CDR1 LGHNA, CDR2 YNFKEQ. CDR3 protein: CASSPGLAGHNEQFF. The CDR3 DNA sequence: TGTGCCAGCAGCCCGGGACTAGCGGGACACAATGAGCAGTTCTTC.

This clonotype was detected ten times or more. The chain couples TRBV11-2 to TRBJ2-7; a weak D match, TRBD2 (5 bases). CDR1 is SGHAT and CDR2 is FQNNGV in the germline V gene. V was trimmed by 1 base and J by 0 bases, leaving 10 bases between them. This CDR3 is built from 15 residues. CDR3 loop: CASSLVSGSSYEQYF. In DNA form, the CDR3 reads TGTGCCAGCAGCTTAGTAAGTGGGAGCTCCTACGAGCAGTACTTC.

This chain uses TRBV20-1 with TRBJ2-3; 10 positions agree with TRBD2. Germline CDR1 is DFQATT and CDR2 is SNEGSKA (reference sequence). The CDR3 runs 15 residues. Losses at the gene ends were 4 bases for V and 4 bases for J; bases not matched to a gene: 8. CDR3 bases: TGCAGTGCTAACGTAGCGGGAGGAGGACCAGATACGCAGTATTTT. The encoded protein is CSANVAGGGPDTQYF.

This clonotype was seen a few times. This chain uses TRBV7-2 with TRBJ2-7; a possible D gene is TRBD2 (6 bases). Germline V gene lookup returns CDR1 SGHTA and CDR2 FQGNSA. V lost 2 bases and J lost 5, with 16 bases in between. The CDR3 totals 15 residues. CDR3 coding DNA: TGTGCCAGCAGCTTATACGGGGGTATTCGTAACGAGCAGTACTTC. Translation: CASSLYGGIRNEQYF.

This chain uses TRBV2 with TRBJ2-3; TRBD2 aligns across 8 bases. The germline V gene has CDR1 SNHLY and CDR2 FYNNEI. The CDR3 loop spans 16 amino acids. V gave up 5 bases and J gave up 2 bases; unmatched junction bases: 9. CDR3 sequence reads: CASSHERESPTDTQYF. The CDR3 DNA follows: TGTGCCAGCAGTCACGAGCGGGAGTCCCCCACAGATACGCAGTATTTT. The whole variable domain, remainder taken from reference TRBV2 and TRBJ2-3, is EPEVTQTPSHQVTQMGQEVILRCVPISNHLYFYWYRQILGQKVEFLVSFYNNEISEKSEIFDDQFSVERPDGSNFTLKIRSTKLEDSAMYFCASSHERESPTDTQYFGPGTRLTVL.

The chain uses TRBV14 and TRBJ2-3; D is ambiguous. With 3 bases removed from V and 6 bases from J, the gap between germline ends came to 7 bases. Germline CDR1 and CDR2: SGHDN and FVKESK. The CDR3 has 12 amino acids. The CDR3 DNA sequence: TGTGCCAGCAGCCATGGTGGGGATACGCAGTATTTT. This sequence encodes CASSHGGDTQYF.

The chain uses TRBV5-1 and TRBJ2-3, with 13 bases matching TRBD2. The V gene end was trimmed by 3 bases and the J gene end by 2 bases; junction bases not matched to a gene: 3. The CDR3 is 16 residues long. Germline V lookup: CDR1 SGHRS, CDR2 YFSETQ. The CDR3 region has the DNA TGCGCCAGCAGCTACGGGACTAGCGGGAACACAGATACGCAGTATTTT. Translated, it gives CASSYGTSGNTDTQYF.

The chain has TRBV7-8 and TRBJ1-5, with D uncertain. The CDR3 extends over 14 amino acids. Trimming stripped 1 base from V and 5 bases from J, with 9 bases between. In germline, CDR1 is SGHVS, CDR2 FQNEAQ. This chain's CDR3 is CASSLVPGDQPQHF. CDR3 in DNA: TGTGCCAGCAGCTTAGTTCCAGGAGATCAGCCCCAGCATTTT.

The chain combines TRBV6-2 or TRBV6-3 with TRBJ2-5, with TRBD1 matching 7 bases. CDR1 and CDR2 from the germline V gene are MNHEY and SVGEGT. This CDR3 has 12 residues. The junction had 3 bases not matched to a gene; V was cut back by 7 bases and J by 4 bases. The CDR3 region has the DNA TGTGCCAGCACCGGGACAGCAGAGACCCAGTACTTC. Translated, it gives CASTGTAETQYF.

The V and J genes are TRBV6-1 and TRBJ1-1, with TRBD1 identical over 8 bases. CDR1 and CDR2 from the germline V gene are MNHNS and SASEGT. There are 15 residues in the CDR3. Trimming removed 3 bases from V and 1 base from J; junction bases left unmatched: 4. The CDR3, as DNA: TGTGCCAGCAGTGATAAGGGGACAGGGAACACTGAAGCTTTCTTT. Protein sequence: CASSDKGTGNTEAFF.